This T cell receptor beta chain is from a study of blood T cell repertoires in COVID-19. Repertoires were generated with immunoSEQ multiplex PCR, while TCRdb's copy carries only in-frame clones and drops some. This sample has tens of thousands of clones, with around 80% found just once. CDR3 length equals 15 residues. V lost 1 base, J lost 7 bases, and 2 bases stayed unmatched. Germline-derived CDR1 and CDR2 are LGHNT and FRNRAP. The chain couples TRBV12-5 to TRBJ2-1; TRBD2 agrees at 12 bases. The clonotype originates from a man aged 45-60 years with active or convalescent COVID-19. Sequencing was performed on peripheral blood. For the CDR3, the DNA is TGTGCTAGTGGTTTGGGACTAGCGGGGGAAAATGAGCAGTTCTTC. Translated: CASGLGLAGENEQFF.